Shown below are 30 T cell receptor beta chains from a single sample sequenced in a study of blood T cell repertoires in COVID-19. This table comes from immunoSEQ multiplex PCR, and its TCRdb copy is limited to in-frame clones, with some not included. The sample has fewer than 35,000 clones, 89% seen once. Specimen: peripheral blood. These TCRs come from a man at least 80 years old with acute or convalescent COVID-19.

This sequence joins TRBV27 and TRBJ2-1; TRBD1 agrees at 12 bases. The CDR3 is made up of 15 amino acids. Trimming took 5 bases from V and 7 from J; bases not matched to a gene: 6. Per the germline V gene, CDR1 is MNHEY and CDR2 is SMNVEV (reference sequence). The CDR3 here is CASSPRDRGQNEQFF. CDR3 nucleotides: TGTGCCAGCAGTCCGCGGGACAGGGGGCAAAATGAGCAGTTCTTC.

V is TRBV10-3 and J is TRBJ2-3, with D tentatively TRBD2 (5 bases). V lost 3 bases and J 1 base, leaving 8 bases between the germline ends. Per the germline V gene, CDR1 is ENHRY and CDR2 is SYGVKD. The CDR3 runs to 14 residues. CDR3 protein: CAISETGGTDTQYF. The CDR3 bases are TGTGCCATCAGTGAAACCGGGGGCACAGATACGCAGTATTTT.

This chain joins TRBV10-3 and TRBJ1-4, with TRBD1 identical over 7 bases. After removal of 6 bases from V and 0 bases from J, the junction contained 4 bases not matched to a gene. The CDR3 is 15 residues long. Germline CDR1 is ENHRY and CDR2 is SYGVKD. The CDR3 sequence is CAISRTGATNEKLFF. As DNA, the CDR3 is TGTGCCATCAGCCGTACAGGGGCAACTAATGAAAAACTGTTTTTT.

The chain recombines TRBV28 with TRBJ1-2; 7 bases fit TRBD1. CDR1 and CDR2 (germline): MDHEN, SYDVKM. The CDR3 has 14 amino acids. Losses at the gene ends were 4 bases for V and 2 bases for J; bases not matched to a gene: 4. In DNA form, the CDR3 reads TGTGCCAGCAGTTACGGGACAGCGAACTATGGCTACACCTTC. This encodes CASSYGTANYGYTF.

The chain links TRBV5-6 to TRBJ2-1; 7 bases line up with TRBD2. The CDR3 contains 17 residues. V shed 3 bases and J 2 bases; nucleotides not matched to a gene: 11. Germline loops: CDR1 SGHDT, CDR2 YYEEEE. CDR3 in DNA: TGTGCCAGCAGCTCCTACGGACTAGTGGGCCCCTACAATGAGCAGTTCTTC. It is translated as CASSSYGLVGPYNEQFF.

The chain joins TRBV6-5 to TRBJ2-7; weak D call: TRBD1 (6 bases). CDR3 length equals 13 residues. Germline CDR1 is MNHEY and CDR2 is SVGAGI. The ends were cut back, 5 bases at V and 3 bases at J, with 11 bases in the middle. The CDR3 DNA reads as TGTGCCAGCAGTCGAGAGGACAGCTACGAGCAGTACTTC. It specifies CASSREDSYEQYF.

This rearrangement joins TRBV10-3 to TRBJ1-1, with D tentatively TRBD1 (5 bases). Germline CDR1 reads ENHRY; CDR2 reads SYGVKD. The V gene lost 0 bases and the J gene lost 11 bases, with 7 bases spanning the gap. This CDR3 has 11 residues. CDR3 in amino acids: CAISESGVAFF. The CDR3 nucleotides read TGTGCCATCAGTGAGTCAGGGGTCGCTTTCTTT.

The chain employs TRBV28 and TRBJ2-1; 7 bases map to TRBD1. The CDR3 spans 15 residues. Trimming removed 1 base from V and 7 bases from J; junction bases left unmatched: 7. Germline CDR1 and CDR2: MDHEN and SYDVKM. DNA of the CDR3: TGTGCCAGCAGTTTATTGGGACAGCGGCGGAATGAGCAGTTCTTC. Protein: CASSLLGQRRNEQFF. Filled out from reference TRBV28 and TRBJ2-1, the complete variable domain reads DVKVTQSSRYLVKRTGEKVFLECVQDMDHENMFWYRQDPGLGLRLIYFSYDVKMKEKGDIPEGYSVSREKKERFSLILESASTNQTSMYLCASSLLGQRRNEQFFGPGTRLTVL.

This clone was observed a few times. CDR3 region: CASSQGVSSYEQYF. CDR3 coding DNA: TGCGCCAGCAGTCAGGGTGTGAGCTCCTACGAGCAGTACTTC. The rearrangement joins TRBV5-1 to TRBJ2-7; tentative D call: TRBD1 (5 bases). Germline V lookup: CDR1 SGHRS, CDR2 YFSETQ. This CDR3 has 14 residues. Trimming shortened V by 5 bases and J by 0 bases, and 12 bases separated the two germline ends. Supplemented by reference TRBV5-1 and TRBJ2-7, the full variable domain reads KAGVTQTPRYLIKTRGQQVTLSCSPISGHRSVSWYQQTPGQGLQFLFEYFSETQRNKGNFPGRFSGRQFSNSRSEMNVSTLELGDSALYLCASSQGVSSYEQYFGPGTRLTVT.

The genes are TRBV5-1 and TRBJ2-1; no clear D gene. This CDR3 has 12 amino acids. Germline V gene lookup returns CDR1 SGHRS and CDR2 YFSETQ. Trimming removed 3 bases from V and 7 bases from J, with 8 bases in between. The CDR3 sequence: CASSYSRNEQFF. The CDR3 bases are TGCGCCAGCAGCTACTCTAGGAATGAGCAGTTCTTC.

V usage is TRBV5-1 and J usage is TRBJ1-1; the D gene is possibly TRBD1 (6 bases). Germline V CDR1 and CDR2: SGHRS, YFSETQ. This CDR3 has 16 residues. Trimming pared 5 bases from V and 2 bases from J, leaving 19 bases between. The CDR3 DNA reads TGCGCCAGCAGTATTGGACAGAGCCCGAGAAACACTGAAGCTTTCTTT. This encodes CASSIGQSPRNTEAFF. The full variable domain, completed using reference TRBV5-1 and TRBJ1-1, is KAGVTQTPRYLIKTRGQQVTLSCSPISGHRSVSWYQQTPGQGLQFLFEYFSETQRNKGNFPGRFSGRQFSNSRSEMNVSTLELGDSALYLCASSIGQSPRNTEAFFGQGTRLTVV.

The rearrangement uses TRBV5-6 and TRBJ1-1; 7 bases are shared with TRBD1. V dropped 4 bases and J dropped 6; count of bases not matched to a gene: 9. The length of the CDR3 is 14 residues. Germline assignment: CDR1 SGHDT and CDR2 YYEEEE. CDR3 sequence: CASSTGAGLPEAFF. In DNA form, the CDR3 reads TGTGCCAGCAGCACAGGGGCGGGGTTGCCTGAAGCTTTCTTT.

The chain couples TRBV27 to TRBJ1-2, with TRBD1 matching 7 bases. The junction had 7 bases not matched to a gene; V was cut back by 6 bases and J by 6 bases. Germline CDR1 is MNHEY and CDR2 is SMNVEV (reference sequence). The CDR3 consists of 13 residues. CDR3 sequence (DNA): TGTGCCAGCAGCTTACAGGGGTTGAATGGCTACACCTTC. Encoded protein: CASSLQGLNGYTF.

The CDR3 DNA sequence: TGTGCCAGCAGCCCCCTGACTAGCGGGAACGGCGAGCAGTACTTC. It is translated as CASSPLTSGNGEQYF. The chain links TRBV7-2 to TRBJ2-7, with TRBD2 matching over 11 bases. Germline V lookup: CDR1 SGHTA, CDR2 FQGNSA. With 5 bases clipped from V and 6 bases from J, the junction kept 9 bases outside the gene matches. This CDR3 is 15 amino acids long.

The rearrangement uses TRBV7-2 and TRBJ1-1; D is possibly TRBD1 (5 bases). Trimming took off 3 bases at V and 3 bases at J, with 11 bases between the two ends. Germline CDR1 and CDR2: SGHTA and FQGNSA. The CDR3 extends over 14 amino acids. CDR3 protein: CASSLVGVDTEAFF. The CDR3 DNA reads TGTGCCAGCAGCTTGGTAGGGGTGGACACTGAAGCTTTCTTT.

About this clone itself: Other DNA sequences in the sample encode the same CDR3. V usage is TRBV10-3 and J usage is TRBJ2-5, with 16 bases lining up with TRBD2. Trimming took 6 bases from V and 0 from J; bases not matched to a gene: 7. This CDR3 spans 18 amino acids. From germline, CDR1 is ENHRY and CDR2 SYGVKD. This CDR3 is CAIRPGTSGRVNQETQYF. DNA of the CDR3: TGTGCCATCAGACCGGGGACTAGCGGGAGGGTAAACCAAGAGACCCAGTACTTC.

The V gene is TRBV19, the J gene TRBJ1-4, with a possible D match to TRBD1 (5 bases). CDR1 and CDR2 (germline): LNHDA, SQIVND (reference sequence). The germline V and J ends were trimmed by 9 bases and 0 bases, with 8 bases remaining between them. This CDR3 has 13 amino acids. The CDR3 DNA is TGTGCCAGCAAGACAGCAACTAATGAAAAACTGTTTTTT. Residues: CASKTATNEKLFF.

This chain uses TRBV23-1 with TRBJ2-1, with 7 nucleotides matching TRBD2. TRBV23-1 carries the ORF label, with uncertain function. The V and J ends lost 1 base and 0 bases, in that order; junction bases with no gene match: 9. The CDR3 extends over 18 amino acids. CDR3 amino acids: CASSQLEREPFSYNEQFF. The CDR3 nucleotides are TGCGCCAGCAGTCAATTGGAGCGGGAACCTTTCTCCTACAATGAGCAGTTCTTC.

The genes are TRBV11-2 and TRBJ2-7; D not resolved. The ends were cut back, 5 bases at V and 3 bases at J, with 5 bases in the middle. CDR3 size: 11 residues. From germline, CDR1 is SGHAT and CDR2 FQNNGV. The CDR3 is CASSLRYEQYF. The CDR3 region has the DNA TGTGCCAGCAGCCTCCGCTACGAGCAGTACTTC.

The CDR3, as DNA: TGTGCCAGCAGGTCGACTAGCGGGAGCTACTACAATGAGCAGTTCTTC. It codes for CASRSTSGSYYNEQFF. This sequence joins TRBV6-6 and TRBJ2-1, with TRBD2 matching over 12 bases. V lost 6 bases to trimming and J lost 3 bases; unmatched junction nucleotides: 6. From germline, CDR1 is MNHNY and CDR2 SVGAGI (reference sequence). This CDR3 region has 16 residues.

The V and J genes are TRBV11-3 and TRBJ1-1, with TRBD1 identical over 8 bases. CDR3 length: 15 residues. Looked up from germline, CDR1 is SGHNT and CDR2 is YENEEA. V lost 5 bases and J lost 4; bases outside the gene matches: 9. CDR3 in amino acids: CASSVGQGSSTEAFF. CDR3 in DNA: TGTGCCAGCAGCGTCGGACAGGGTTCAAGCACTGAAGCTTTCTTT.

CDR3 nucleotides: TGTGCCTGGAGTTCTCCTCTCTCGGGGTCGGGGCAGCCCCAGCATTTT. Translating it yields CAWSSPLSGSGQPQHF. V and J are TRBV30 and TRBJ1-5; D remains unclear. The CDR3 is made up of 16 amino acids. Germline values: CDR1 GTSNPN, CDR2 SVGIG (reference sequence). V was clipped by 2 bases and J by 7 bases, with 21 bases between them.

The table lists this clone with a few counts. V gene TRBV28 combines with J gene TRBJ2-1; D is unclear. CDR3 length: 13 amino acids. CDR1 is MDHEN and CDR2 is SYDVKM in the germline V gene. Trimming shortened V by 2 bases and J by 7 bases, and 9 bases separated the two germline ends. CDR3 DNA sequence: TGTGCCAGCAGTTTAATTAGGCGGAATGAGCAGTTCTTC. It yields the protein CASSLIRRNEQFF.

CDR3 protein: CASSQGTVETQYF. The CDR3 coding sequence is TGTGCCAGCAGCCAGGGGACAGTAGAGACCCAGTACTTC. This chain uses TRBV7-9 with TRBJ2-5; 7 bases line up with TRBD1. Germline assignment: CDR1 SEHNR and CDR2 FQNEAQ (reference sequence). V trimming: 5 bases; J trimming: 4 bases; junction bases outside the gene matches: 4. This CDR3 is built from 13 residues.

The rearrangement uses TRBV6-5 and TRBJ2-7; 13 nucleotides line up with TRBD2. The CDR3 spans 15 residues. The germline CDR1 and CDR2 sequences are MNHEY and SVGAGI. Trimming removed 6 bases from V and 0 bases from J; junction bases left unmatched: 2. The CDR3 sequence: CASRRTSGSSYEQYF. The DNA of the CDR3 is TGTGCCAGCAGGAGGACTAGCGGGAGCTCCTACGAGCAGTACTTC.

The chain couples TRBV28 to TRBJ2-7, with D possibly being TRBD2 (6 bases). With 2 bases removed from V and 2 bases from J, the gap between germline ends came to 10 bases. This CDR3 region has 14 residues. In germline, CDR1 is MDHEN, CDR2 SYDVKM. CDR3 sequence (DNA): TGTGCCAGCAGTTTAGTAGCGGATACCTACGAGCAGTACTTC. It encodes CASSLVADTYEQYF.

This chain links TRBV18 with TRBJ1-2, with 8 positions matching TRBD1. V shed 3 bases, J shed 4 bases, and the junction held 4 bases outside the gene matches. The CDR3 extends over 14 amino acids. Per the germline V gene, CDR1 is KGHSH and CDR2 is LQKENI. CDR3 in DNA: TGTGCCAGCTCACCTGGACAGGGTCGCTATGGCTACACCTTC. It is translated as CASSPGQGRYGYTF.

The rearrangement links TRBV27 to TRBJ2-1; the D is unclear. The CDR3 is 11 residues long. Germline values: CDR1 MNHEY, CDR2 SMNVEV (reference sequence). V was cut by 5 bases and J by 5 bases, with 4 bases left in between. The CDR3 protein is CASSTNNEQFF. The CDR3, as DNA: TGTGCCAGCAGTACAAACAATGAGCAGTTCTTC.

This clone was found once. The rearrangement joins TRBV6-5 to TRBJ1-4; TRBD1 might be the D (5 bases). This CDR3 region has 14 residues. Per germline, CDR1 MNHEY and CDR2 SVGAGI. The V end was cut by 6 bases, the J end by 7 bases, with 15 bases between. The CDR3 DNA follows: TGTGCCAGCAGATACGGGGCAACGAGTGAAAAACTGTTTTTT. Translated, it gives CASRYGATSEKLFF.

This clone has just a few counts. This rearrangement joins TRBV24-1 to TRBJ2-1, with D tentatively TRBD2 (5 bases). This CDR3 spans 15 amino acids. In germline, CDR1 is KGHDR, CDR2 SFDVKD. V lost 2 bases and J lost 5, with 12 bases in between. In DNA, the CDR3 is TGTGCCACCAGTGATTCCGTCCCAGCGGACAATGAGCAGTTCTTC. Translated, it gives CATSDSVPADNEQFF.